This T cell receptor beta chain appears in the sequencing data of a study of T cell clonality in common variable immunodeficiency. Study observations and caveats: Shared TCRbeta clones were fewer between CVID subjects than controls. Common variable immunodeficiency TCR beta sequences reportedly had fewer deletions and N-nucleotide insertions. Compared with healthy controls, CVID subjects showed increased TCRbeta clonality, mostly in about a third.

Assay used: immunoSEQ multiplex PCR; TCRdb lists only in-frame clones, some missing. The sample yields 45,000 to 60,000 clones, without any singletons. A word on this clone: The antigen remains undetermined. The CDR3 end lies 3 residues beyond the end of the read and is filled in from the germline J gene.

V gave up 0 bases and J gave up 3 bases; unmatched junction bases: 10. The CDR3 runs to 17 residues. The material sequenced was peripheral blood mononuclear cells. The rearrangement links TRBV5-3 to TRBJ1-2; 8 bases are shared with TRBD1. TRBV5-3 is noted as an ORF with a role that remains uncertain. The TCR sequence derives from a person aged 18-70 years in good health. CDR3 region: CARSLVTGQASDYGYTF. The DNA read from the CDR3 is TGTGCCAGAAGCTTGGTCACGGGACAGGCGTCTGACTATGGC.